This T cell receptor beta chain was identified in a study of blood T cell repertoires in COVID-19. Across the whole study: Whether acute or convalescent, the COVID-19 samples came from the United States, Italy and Spain. PBMCs, B-cell-depleted T cells, or T cells were the source of the cDNA or gDNA that made up the material.

The CDR3 contains 15 residues. The germline V gene encodes CDR1 SGHVS and CDR2 FQNEAQ. Trimming pared 2 bases from V and 1 base from J, leaving 11 bases between. Authors' analysis steps: By means of reference gene primer amplification, nucleated cell counts were estimated. Assay used: immunoSEQ multiplex PCR; TCRdb lists only in-frame clones, some missing. V, J and clone size derive from that table, while D and trimming were established from the DNA sequence. Of roughly 200,000 clones listed, about 80% are singletons. V and J are TRBV7-8 and TRBJ1-2, with D unresolved. Sequenced material: peripheral blood. The receptor comes from a man aged 45 to 65 with active or convalescent COVID-19. CDR3 sequence (DNA): TGTGCCAGCAGCTTATGGGGAGAGGGTAACTATGGCTACACCTTC. This gives the protein CASSLWGEGNYGYTF.